This is a list of T cell receptor beta chains from one sample in a study of blood T cells in healthy people across ages. TCRdb reprocessed the 5' RACE reads via MiXCR and lists one record per CDR3 protein. The sample includes approximately 800,000 distinct CDR3 sequences, just under 25% of them seen just once. This same sample was also part of a study on T cells of mothers and their children.

Sequencing used blood. These receptors were collected from a boy between 10 and 17 years old in good health. CDR3s include the opening cysteine and the closing phenylalanine or tryptophan. A D gene is named only where the DNA matches it firmly. Size is omitted from some rows. Given values are once, few, many or a class for expanded clones.

d_gene	v_gene	j_gene	abundance	CDR3nt	CDR3aa
NA	TRBV4-1	TRBJ2-7	few	TGCGCCAGCAGCCCCCACAAGGGGGACCCTTACGAGCAGTACTTC	CASSPHKGDPYEQYF
NA	TRBV29-1	TRBJ2-5	NA	TGCAGCGTCGCCGTCAGTGTAGGCCAAGAGACCCAGTACTTC	CSVAVSVGQETQYF
NA	TRBV12-3/TRBV12-4	TRBJ2-2	few	TGTGCCAGCAGCGACGGACAGCTGTTTACCGGGGAGCTGTTTTTT	CASSDGQLFTGELFF
TRBD1	TRBV28	TRBJ2-2	NA	TGTGCCAGCAGTCGTAAGCCGGGACAGGGGTCCTCTACCGGGGAGCTGTTTTTT	CASSRKPGQGSSTGELFF
NA	TRBV29-1	TRBJ2-7	NA	TGCAGCGTTGAAGATCGGAACTACGAGCAGTACTTC	CSVEDRNYEQYF
NA	TRBV29-1	TRBJ2-5	few	TGCAGCGTTGGAGACGGCGCATGGGAGACCCAGTACTTC	CSVGDGAWETQYF
NA	TRBV6-5	TRBJ2-1	few	TGTGCCAGCAGTTTGGGAGGCTGGGACAGAATGAACAATGAGCAGTTCTTC	CASSLGGWDRMNNEQFF
NA	TRBV4-2	TRBJ2-7	few	TGTGCCAGCAGCCAAGATTGGGACACCGAATACGAGCAGTACTTC	CASSQDWDTEYEQYF
NA	TRBV6-2/TRBV6-3	TRBJ2-5	NA	TGTGCCAGCAGTTACCAGGCAGGGGAAGAGACCCAGTACTTC	CASSYQAGEETQYF
NA	TRBV7-2	TRBJ2-1	few	TGTGCCAGCAGCTTCCCAACCCAAGAGAGCTCCTACAATGAGCAGTTCTTC	CASSFPTQESSYNEQFF
NA	TRBV5-1	TRBJ2-3	few	TGCGCCAGCAGCTTGGCGGGCCGCACAGATACGCAGTATTTT	CASSLAGRTDTQYF
NA	TRBV20-1	TRBJ2-1	few	TGCAGTGCTAGGGAAGAGTACCCTGAAAATGAGCAGTTCTTC	CSAREEYPENEQFF
NA	TRBV20-1	TRBJ2-7	few	TGCAGTGCCTGCCCCTCTACGAGCGAGCAGTACTTC	CSACPSTSEQYF
NA	TRBV6-4	TRBJ2-3	many	TGTGCCAGCAGTGACGGGAGCACAGATACGCAGTATTTT	CASSDGSTDTQYF
NA	TRBV7-6	TRBJ1-2	NA	TGTGCCAGCAGCCTCAGTTTCCAGGGGCACCTAAACTATGGCTACACCTTC	CASSLSFQGHLNYGYTF
NA	TRBV20-1	TRBJ1-2	many	TGCAGTGCTCCGCCGCTTAACTATGGCTACACCTTC	CSAPPLNYGYTF
TRBD1	TRBV27	TRBJ1-4	few	TGTGCCAGCAGGTACAGGGGTGGTGAAAAACTGTTTTTT	CASRYRGGEKLFF
NA	TRBV20-1	TRBJ1-5	NA	TGCAGTGCTAGAGATTCTCGGGGGTCCTACGGCCAGCCCCAGCATTTT	CSARDSRGSYGQPQHF
TRBD1	TRBV7-9	TRBJ1-4	NA	TGTGCCAGCAGCTCGACAGGGGTGTTGGACGAAAAACTGTTTTTT	CASSSTGVLDEKLFF
TRBD1	TRBV7-2	TRBJ1-2	few	TGTGCCAGCAGCAGACCAACAGGGGACGGCTACACCTTC	CASSRPTGDGYTF
NA	TRBV2	TRBJ2-3	NA	TGTGCCAGCAGTGTTTTCAGTCGAAGTTTGGGCACAGATACGCAGTATTTT	CASSVFSRSLGTDTQYF
TRBD1	TRBV7-2	TRBJ2-3	NA	TGTGCCAGCAGACTGATGACAGGGTCGGATACGCAGTATTTT	CASRLMTGSDTQYF
NA	TRBV4-3	TRBJ2-7	NA	TGCGCCAGCAGCCAAGATTTCGGTGGCCTCTACGAGCAGTACTTC	CASSQDFGGLYEQYF
NA	TRBV18	TRBJ1-3	few	TGTGCCAGCTCACCGGTAGGGTATTCAGCGTCTGGAAACACCATATATTTT	CASSPVGYSASGNTIYF
NA	TRBV7-2	TRBJ2-5	few	TGTGCCAGCAGCTTAGCGGCCCAGTACTTC	CASSLAAQYF
NA	TRBV4-3	TRBJ2-7	NA	TGCGCCAGCAGCCAAGATCGCCGCTACGAGCAGTACTTC	CASSQDRRYEQYF
TRBD1	TRBV6-2/TRBV6-3	TRBJ1-2	NA	TGTGCCAGCAGGAGCACCGGGACAGGGGCTAACGGCTACACCTTC	CASRSTGTGANGYTF
NA	TRBV7-2	TRBJ1-1	few	TGTGCCAGCAGCTTCCCAGGCCGGGCTGAAGCTTTCTTT	CASSFPGRAEAFF
TRBD1	TRBV5-1	TRBJ2-5	NA	TGCGCCAGCAGCCTTGGACAGGGGCAAAGGTACTACCAAGAGACCCAGTACTTC	CASSLGQGQRYYQETQYF
NA	TRBV29-1	TRBJ2-1	NA	TGCAGTGATGGTTTCTACTCCTACAATGAGCAGTTCTTC	CSDGFYSYNEQFF
NA	TRBV7-9	TRBJ1-6	few	TGTGCCAGCAGCTTAGACCCGCGTGCCCTCCACTTT	CASSLDPRALHF
NA	TRBV20-1	TRBJ1-1	NA	TGCAGTGCTAGCGAAGAGGTGGGTCAGAACACTGAAGCTTTCTTT	CSASEEVGQNTEAFF
NA	TRBV27	TRBJ2-7	few	TGTGCCAGCAGTCCCCGGGACCCCCCATGGGACGAGCAGTACTTC	CASSPRDPPWDEQYF
NA	TRBV6-2/TRBV6-3	TRBJ2-1	few	TGTGCCAGCAGGGCAGGTAATGAGCAGTTCTTC	CASRAGNEQFF
TRBD2	TRBV7-3	TRBJ2-1	NA	TGTGCCAGCAGCAAGATGGCTAGCGGGGGGTTGGGTGAGCAGTTCTTC	CASSKMASGGLGEQFF
NA	TRBV19	TRBJ1-1	NA	TGTGCCAGTACCATGACAGAGAACACTGAAGCTTTCTTT	CASTMTENTEAFF
NA	TRBV20-1	TRBJ2-2	NA	TGCAGTGCTAGAGAACCCAGCAGCACCGGGGAGCTGTTTTTT	CSAREPSSTGELFF
TRBD1	TRBV5-4	TRBJ2-7	NA	TGTGCCAGCCGCGTGGGACAGGGCCCCTACGAGCAGTACTTC	CASRVGQGPYEQYF
NA	TRBV10-3	TRBJ2-7	few	TGTGCCACCTTGGAAGGTTGGGGTATGGAGCAGTACTTC	CATLEGWGMEQYF
TRBD2	TRBV12-3/TRBV12-4	TRBJ2-2	NA	TGTGCCAGCAGTTTTAAACTAGCGGGAGAGGCTAGCGCCGGGGAGCTGTTTTTT	CASSFKLAGEASAGELFF
NA	TRBV12-3/TRBV12-4	TRBJ2-3	NA	TGTGCCAGCAGCAACGCCCCGTGGGAGACAGCAGATACGCAGTATTTT	CASSNAPWETADTQYF
NA	TRBV20-1	TRBJ1-1	NA	TGCAGTGCTAGAGTTTGGATGGGCAGGATGAGGACTGAAGCTTTCTTT	CSARVWMGRMRTEAFF
NA	TRBV29-1	TRBJ2-2	NA	TGCAGCGTTGAGTCGGGCACCGGGGAGCTGTTTTTT	CSVESGTGELFF
TRBD2	TRBV7-2	TRBJ2-1	NA	TGTGCCAGCAGCTTAGAGGGCGGGGGCTCCTACAATGAGCAGTTCTTC	CASSLEGGGSYNEQFF
TRBD2	TRBV6-1	TRBJ2-1	few	TGTGCCAGCAGCCGTCACGGCGGGAGGGCCGTGGATGAGCAGTTCTTC	CASSRHGGRAVDEQFF